This T cell receptor beta chain came from a study of blood T cell repertoires in COVID-19 (dated by TCRdb to 2018 to 2020). With regard to the full study: Samples from collaborators originated in the United States, Italy and Spain and spanned both the acute and convalescent phases of COVID-19. The sample metadata nearly always contained a de-identified subject ID, COVID-19 status, age in years and sex. Where available, HLA class I and class II types were obtained from metadata supplied by the sample provider rather than from assay-based typing. Subjects who had been exposed to COVID-19, were actively infected with it, or had recovered from it provided the deeply sampled blood TCRbeta repertoires that made up the dataset. Samples were obtained from the ongoing ImmuneRACE study (first 160 participants) and from over 1,000 subjects provided by 6 global collaborators. The material from the prospective study consisted of cDNA or gDNA derived from T cells, B-cell-depleted T cells, or PBMCs. The repertoires were made available in a free public database intended to serve as a resource for research on the immune response to SARS-CoV-2. The investigation overall reported the following: The amount of clinical and demographic metadata varied by source and participant and was provided uncurated.

In Seattle, one collaborating source enrolled patients while the infection was active and tracked those patients longitudinally over the course of disease. The collaborating institutions used their own protocols to collect whole blood in K2EDTA tubes. For TCRbeta analysis, collaborator samples were shipped as frozen whole blood, as isolated PBMCs, or as DNA extracted from either sample type. V lost 1 base and J lost 1 base; the stretch between them is 12 bases long. The germline V gene yields SGDLS for CDR1 and YYNGEE for CDR2. The CDR3 has 16 amino acids, counting the end cysteine and phenylalanine. The entry retains the CDR3 DNA only, 48 bases that are in frame from base 1. Concerning this clone itself: It lacks a known antigen. No base quality information exists; no much larger clone differs at one position.

TCRbeta CDR3 regions were amplified from genomic DNA by means of the immunoSEQ Assay, a bias-controlled multiplex PCR. The source study handled its data this way. The number of nucleated cells in each sample was estimated by amplification of reference gene primers within the assay. To quantify the absolute abundance of each unique TCRbeta CDR3 rearrangement, sequence reads were collapsed and filtered. For each sample, productive Simpson clonality was calculated by taking the square root of Simpson's diversity index across productive rearrangements. TCRdb holds this immuneACCESS table with in-frame rearrangements only. Some clones are missing; in checked studies, unresolved V genes explain under half, and the rest has no known cause. That table furnishes V, J and clone size, whereas the DNA furnished D and trimming. The sample has around 400,000 clones on record, more than 70% of them singletons. The ten largest clonotypes hold less than 11% of the sample.

The TCR originated in a woman aged 25 to 39 with COVID-19, enrolled during active disease. In this chain, TRBV9 is recombined with TRBJ1-3; the D gene is perhaps TRBD1, from 5 matching bases. Sequencing was performed on peripheral blood. The CDR3 is CASSVLPRASGNTIYF. At the DNA level, the sequence is TGTGCCAGCAGCGTATTACCCAGGGCATCTGGAAACACCATATATTTT.